Below are 14 T cell receptor beta chains sequenced from a single sample in a study of T-cell reconstitution after alpha-beta-depleted transplantation in children. Preparation of the TCRbeta library used unique molecular identifiers. TCRdb reanalysed the PCR reads using MiXCR and keeps one entry per CDR3 protein. The table records roughly 89,000 distinct CDR3 sequences, 12% of them present only once. Sequenced material: PBMCs from the stem cell graft donor, taken from the stem cell graft. These receptors were collected from a human donor who donated a stem cell graft to a child with inherited bone marrow failure.

The genes are TRBV29-1 and TRBJ2-7; 8 bases fit TRBD1. The CDR3 has 14 residues. CDR1 is SQVTM and CDR2 is ANQGSEA in the germline V gene. Trimming took 0 bases from V and 2 from J; bases not matched to a gene: 3. CDR3 sequence: CSVEDPGQAYEQYF. In DNA, the CDR3 is TGCAGCGTTGAAGACCCGGGACAGGCCTACGAGCAGTACTTC.

This clonotype was seen at least ten times. This chain connects TRBV12-3 or TRBV12-4 to TRBJ2-2; D ambiguous. The V end lost 3 bases, the J end lost 7 bases, and 9 bases lay between the germline ends. The length of the CDR3 is 13 residues. CDR3 in amino acids: CASSFISVGELFF. The CDR3 DNA reads as TGTGCCAGCAGTTTCATTTCGGTCGGGGAGCTGTTTTTT.

This clonotype showed up many times. The chain recombines TRBV20-1 with TRBJ1-5, with a possible D match to TRBD1 (5 bases). Per germline, CDR1 DFQATT and CDR2 SNEGSKA (reference sequence). V was trimmed by 3 bases and J by 9 bases, leaving 18 bases between them. This CDR3 spans 14 amino acids. CDR3 protein: CSARFSGSEGPQHF. The CDR3 DNA follows: TGCAGTGCTAGGTTTTCAGGGTCTGAGGGGCCCCAGCATTTT.

V and J are TRBV18 and TRBJ1-1; TRBD1 is a possible D gene (6 bases). The CDR3 is 14 residues long. Per the germline V gene, CDR1 is KGHSH and CDR2 is LQKENI. The V gene lost 1 base and the J gene lost 4 bases, with 10 bases spanning the gap. The CDR3 region is CASSPLTGATEAFF. DNA for the CDR3: TGTGCCAGCTCACCACTTACGGGGGCCACTGAAGCTTTCTTT.

This clonotype has a count of ten or more. The rearrangement links TRBV4-1 to TRBJ1-2, with 7 nucleotides matching TRBD1. The CDR3 totals 15 residues. J lost 6 bases, V lost 0 bases, and 7 bases had no gene match. The germline gives CDR1 MGHRA, CDR2 YSYEKL. CDR3: CASSQDNNRGDGYTF. The CDR3 DNA sequence: TGCGCCAGCAGCCAAGATAACAACAGGGGCGATGGCTACACCTTC.

Many counts were recorded for this clonotype. The V call is TRBV5-1, the J call TRBJ2-1; D remains ambiguous. Germline assignment: CDR1 SGHRS and CDR2 YFSETQ. The V end was cut by 2 bases, the J end by 6 bases, with 6 bases between. This CDR3 region has 12 residues. This CDR3 reads CASSFSPNEQFF. CDR3 nucleotide sequence: TGCGCCAGCAGCTTCTCTCCCAATGAGCAGTTCTTC.

The chain employs TRBV27 and TRBJ2-7, with D perhaps TRBD2 (5 bases). Germline V gene lookup returns CDR1 MNHEY and CDR2 SMNVEV (reference sequence). Trimming left V 5 bases short and J 4 bases short, with 9 bases between. The CDR3 contains 12 residues. CDR3 nucleotides: TGTGCCAGCAGTCTCAGCGGATACGAGCAGTACTTC. The encoded protein is CASSLSGYEQYF.

This clonotype was counted at least ten times. The CDR3 sequence is CASSFTRDSNTQYF. The CDR3 region has the DNA TGTGCCAGCAGTTTCACCCGGGACTCTAATACGCAGTATTTT. This sequence joins TRBV7-2 and TRBJ2-3, with D possibly TRBD2 on 6 matching bases. There are 14 residues in the CDR3. V lost 6 bases and J lost 7, with 17 bases in between. Germline V gene lookup returns CDR1 SGHTA and CDR2 FQGNSA.

This clonotype was seen only a few times. The chain combines TRBV7-6 with TRBJ2-5, with TRBD1 matching over 10 bases. Trimming at V came to 5 bases and at J to 2 bases, leaving 5 bases not matched to a gene. Germline V CDR1 and CDR2: SGHVS, FNYEAQ. The length of the CDR3 is 15 residues. CDR3 loop: CASSVGTGAQETQYF. The CDR3 bases are TGTGCCAGCAGCGTCGGGACAGGGGCTCAAGAGACCCAGTACTTC.

This clonotype was seen repeatedly, ten times or more. V gene TRBV5-1 combines with J gene TRBJ2-6; 8 bases are a match to TRBD2. The CDR3 contains 16 residues. The V segment lost 6 bases and the J segment 4 bases; nucleotides outside the gene matches: 9. Per the germline V gene, CDR1 is SGHRS and CDR2 is YFSETQ. CDR3 sequence reads: CASTSIAGSGANVLTF. The CDR3 bases are TGCGCCAGCACAAGCATAGCGGGATCGGGGGCCAACGTCCTGACTTTC.

This clonotype was counted ten times or more. The gene calls are TRBV20-1 and TRBJ1-3; D not certain. The CDR3 sequence is 12 residues long. The germline CDR1 and CDR2 sequences are DFQATT and SNEGSKA (reference sequence). V was clipped by 6 bases and J by 0 bases, with 6 bases between them. CDR3 amino acids: CSALSSGNTIYF. The CDR3, as DNA: TGCAGTGCCCTCAGCTCTGGAAACACCATATATTTT.

There are many counts of this clonotype. The chain recombines TRBV5-1 with TRBJ2-4; D ambiguous. V lost 4 bases and J lost 1, with 9 bases in between. The length of the CDR3 is 14 residues. The V gene's germline CDR1 is SGHRS and CDR2 YFSETQ. The CDR3 coding sequence is TGCGCCAGCAGCGAGTTCTTGGCCAAAAACATTCAGTACTTC. Encoded protein: CASSEFLAKNIQYF.

This clonotype showed up many times. This chain connects TRBV20-1 to TRBJ2-3; no definite D call. The CDR3 contains 10 residues. Germline values: CDR1 DFQATT, CDR2 SNEGSKA (reference sequence). The V gene lost 6 bases and the J gene lost 6 bases, with 7 bases spanning the gap. The CDR3 coding sequence is TGCAGTGCATGGGGTGATACGCAGTATTTT. This sequence encodes CSAWGDTQYF.

This clonotype came up many times. This chain links TRBV6-5 with TRBJ2-1, with 7 bases that match TRBD1. The ends lost 2 bases at V and 7 bases at J; junction bases unmatched: 11. The CDR3 runs to 16 residues. Germline CDR1 reads MNHEY; CDR2 reads SVGAGI. Here the CDR3 reads CASSYQVGQGVNEQFF. In DNA, the CDR3 is TGTGCCAGCAGTTACCAGGTTGGGCAGGGGGTAAATGAGCAGTTCTTC.